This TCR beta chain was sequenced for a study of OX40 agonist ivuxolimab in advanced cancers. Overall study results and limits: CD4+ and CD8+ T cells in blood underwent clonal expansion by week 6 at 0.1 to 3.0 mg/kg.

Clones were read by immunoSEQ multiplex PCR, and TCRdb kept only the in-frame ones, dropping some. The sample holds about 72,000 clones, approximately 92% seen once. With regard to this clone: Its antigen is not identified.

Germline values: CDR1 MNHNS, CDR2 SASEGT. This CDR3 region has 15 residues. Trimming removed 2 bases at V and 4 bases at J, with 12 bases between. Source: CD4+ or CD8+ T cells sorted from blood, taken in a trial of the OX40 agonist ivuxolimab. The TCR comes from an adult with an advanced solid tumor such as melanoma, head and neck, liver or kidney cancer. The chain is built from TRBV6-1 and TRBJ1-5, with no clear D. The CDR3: CASSEIWPENQPQHF. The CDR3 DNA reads TGTGCCAGCAGTGAAATTTGGCCGGAGAATCAGCCCCAGCATTTT.